This T cell receptor beta chain was profiled in a study of T cells in Graves' hyperthyroidism and ophthalmopathy. Germline CDR1 DFQATT, CDR2 SNEGSKA (reference sequence). CDR3 length: 15 amino acids. The junction had 10 bases not matched to a gene; V was cut back by 3 bases and J by 8 bases. What was amplified from RNA transcripts were TCR beta CDR3 regions. The TCR CDR3 first-round RT-PCR relied on the HTBI primer set. One entry per CDR3 protein, called by TCRdb with MiXCR from the multiplex PCR reads. The profile covers about 740,000 distinct CDR3 sequences, with approximately 14% appearing a single time and roughly 10% taken by the ten largest. This clonotype was counted at least ten times.

Sequenced material: blood. The clonotype originates from a woman aged 18-29 years with Graves' hyperthyroidism. V is TRBV20-1 and J is TRBJ2-1; 10 positions agree with TRBD2. This CDR3 is CSASLASGRRDEQFF. CDR3 DNA sequence: TGCAGTGCTAGTCTGGCTAGCGGGAGACGGGATGAGCAGTTCTTC.